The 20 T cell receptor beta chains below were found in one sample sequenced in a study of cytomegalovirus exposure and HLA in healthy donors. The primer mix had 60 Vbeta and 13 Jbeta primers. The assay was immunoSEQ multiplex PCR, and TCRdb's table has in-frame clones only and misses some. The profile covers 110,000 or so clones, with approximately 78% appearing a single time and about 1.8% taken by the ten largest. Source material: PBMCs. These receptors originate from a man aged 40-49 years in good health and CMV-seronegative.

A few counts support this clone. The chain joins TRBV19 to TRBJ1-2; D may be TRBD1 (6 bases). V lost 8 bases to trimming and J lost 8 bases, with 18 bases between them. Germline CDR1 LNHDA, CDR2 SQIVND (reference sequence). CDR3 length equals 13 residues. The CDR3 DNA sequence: TGTGCCAGTCAACCCCCAGGGGTTGGAGGCTACACCTTC. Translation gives CASQPPGVGGYTF.

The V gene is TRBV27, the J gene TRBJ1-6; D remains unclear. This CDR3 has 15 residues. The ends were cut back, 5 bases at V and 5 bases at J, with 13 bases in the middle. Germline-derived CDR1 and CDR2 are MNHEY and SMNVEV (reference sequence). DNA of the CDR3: TGTGCCAGCAGTCAGTACCCTCCAAATAATTCACCCCTCCACTTT. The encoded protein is CASSQYPPNNSPLHF.

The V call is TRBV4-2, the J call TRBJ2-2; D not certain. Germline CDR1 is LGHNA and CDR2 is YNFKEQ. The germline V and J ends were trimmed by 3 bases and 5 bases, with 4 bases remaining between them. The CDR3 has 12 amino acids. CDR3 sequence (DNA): TGTGCCAGCAGCCAGGCTACCGGGGAGCTGTTTTTT. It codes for CASSQATGELFF.

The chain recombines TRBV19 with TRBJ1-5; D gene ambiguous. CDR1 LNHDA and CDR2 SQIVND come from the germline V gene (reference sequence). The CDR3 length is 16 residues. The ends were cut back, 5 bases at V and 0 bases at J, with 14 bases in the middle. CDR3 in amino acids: CASSFRAIYSNQPQHF. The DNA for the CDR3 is TGTGCCAGTAGTTTTCGAGCGATCTATAGCAATCAGCCCCAGCATTTT.

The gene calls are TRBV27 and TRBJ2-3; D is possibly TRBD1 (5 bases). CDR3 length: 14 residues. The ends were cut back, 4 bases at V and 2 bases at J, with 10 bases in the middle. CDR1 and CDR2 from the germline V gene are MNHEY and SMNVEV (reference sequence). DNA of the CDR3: TGTGCCAGCAGTTCCGGACATACCACAGATACGCAGTATTTT. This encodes CASSSGHTTDTQYF.

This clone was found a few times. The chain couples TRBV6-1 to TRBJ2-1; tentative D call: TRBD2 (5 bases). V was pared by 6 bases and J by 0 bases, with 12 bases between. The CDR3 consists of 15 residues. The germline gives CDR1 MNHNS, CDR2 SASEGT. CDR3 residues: CASSMDGNSYNEQFF. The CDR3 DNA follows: TGTGCCAGCAGCATGGACGGGAACTCCTACAATGAGCAGTTCTTC.

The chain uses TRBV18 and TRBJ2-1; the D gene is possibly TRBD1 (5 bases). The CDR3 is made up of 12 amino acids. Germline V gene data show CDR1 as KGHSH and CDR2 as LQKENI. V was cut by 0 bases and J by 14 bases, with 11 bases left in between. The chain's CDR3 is CASSPPSGSEFF. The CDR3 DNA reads TGTGCCAGCTCACCACCGTCAGGGTCGGAGTTCTTC.

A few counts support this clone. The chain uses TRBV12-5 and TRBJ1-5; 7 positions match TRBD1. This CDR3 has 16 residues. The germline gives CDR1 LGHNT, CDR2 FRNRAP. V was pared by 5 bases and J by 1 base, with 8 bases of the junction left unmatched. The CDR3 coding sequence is TGTGCTAGTGGTAGACAGGGAGAAGGAAGCAATCAGCCCCAGCATTTT. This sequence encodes CASGRQGEGSNQPQHF. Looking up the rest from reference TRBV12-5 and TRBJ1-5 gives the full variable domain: DARVTQTPRHKVTEMGQEVTMRCQPILGHNTVFWYRQTMMQGLELLAYFRNRAPLDDSGMPKDRFSAEMPDATLATLKIQPSEPRDSAVYFCASGRQGEGSNQPQHFGDGTRLSIL.

CDR3 DNA sequence: TGTGCCAGCAGTTTAGGACAGCAAGAGACCCAGTACTTC. Translation: CASSLGQQETQYF. The gene calls are TRBV28 and TRBJ2-5, with a tentative D call TRBD1 (6 bases). The germline gives CDR1 MDHEN, CDR2 SYDVKM. V was trimmed by 2 bases and J by 2 bases, leaving 6 bases between them. The CDR3 covers 13 residues.

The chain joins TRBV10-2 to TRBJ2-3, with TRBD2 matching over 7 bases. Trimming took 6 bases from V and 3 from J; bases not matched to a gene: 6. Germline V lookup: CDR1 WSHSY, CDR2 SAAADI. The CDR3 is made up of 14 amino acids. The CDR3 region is CASRLERGTDTQYF. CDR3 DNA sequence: TGCGCCAGCAGACTAGAGCGGGGTACAGATACGCAGTATTTT.

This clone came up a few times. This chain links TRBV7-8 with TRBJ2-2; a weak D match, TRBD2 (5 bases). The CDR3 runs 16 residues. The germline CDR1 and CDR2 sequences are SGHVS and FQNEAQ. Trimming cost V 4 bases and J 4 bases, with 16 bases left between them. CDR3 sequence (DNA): TGTGCCAGCAGCTCCGAGCCCGGGAAGATCACCGGGGAGCTGTTTTTT. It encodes CASSSEPGKITGELFF.

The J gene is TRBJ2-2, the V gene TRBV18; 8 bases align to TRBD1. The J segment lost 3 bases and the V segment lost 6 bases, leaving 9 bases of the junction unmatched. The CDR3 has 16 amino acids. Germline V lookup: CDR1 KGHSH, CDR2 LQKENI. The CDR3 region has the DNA TGTGCCAGCTCCCGAGCGACAGGGGTCGACACCGGGGAGCTGTTTTTT. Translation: CASSRATGVDTGELFF.

The chain's CDR3 is CASMVLAGNLDNEQFF. DNA for the CDR3: TGTGCCAGCATGGTGTTAGCGGGAAATCTCGACAATGAGCAGTTCTTC. The J gene is TRBJ2-1, the V gene TRBV28, with 8 bases matching TRBD2. The CDR3 consists of 16 residues. The junction had 13 bases not matched to a gene; V was cut back by 7 bases and J by 5 bases. Per the germline V gene, CDR1 is MDHEN and CDR2 is SYDVKM.

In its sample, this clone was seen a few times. CDR3 loop: CASSQDRYSNQPQHF. The DNA for the CDR3 is TGTGCCAGCAGCCAAGACAGGTATAGCAATCAGCCCCAGCATTTT. The chain uses TRBV4-2 and TRBJ1-5, with D uncertain. CDR1 is LGHNA and CDR2 is YNFKEQ in the germline V gene. The CDR3 has 15 residues. V shed 0 bases and J shed 0 bases, with 6 bases lying between them.

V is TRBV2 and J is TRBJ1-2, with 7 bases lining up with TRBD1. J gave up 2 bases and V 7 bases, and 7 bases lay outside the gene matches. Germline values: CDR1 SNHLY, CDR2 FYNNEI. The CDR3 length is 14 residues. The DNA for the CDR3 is TGTGCCAGCACCGGAACAGGGGCGAACTATGGCTACACCTTC. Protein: CASTGTGANYGYTF.

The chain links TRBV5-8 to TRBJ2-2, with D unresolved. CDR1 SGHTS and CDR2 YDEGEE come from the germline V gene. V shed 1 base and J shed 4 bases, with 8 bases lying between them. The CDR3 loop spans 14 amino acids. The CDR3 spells CASSLSVPTGELFF. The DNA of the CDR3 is TGTGCCAGCAGCTTGTCAGTTCCCACCGGGGAGCTGTTTTTT. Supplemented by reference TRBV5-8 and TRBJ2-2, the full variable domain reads EAGVTQSPTHLIKTRGQQATLRCSPISGHTSVYWYQQALGLGLQFLLWYDEGEERNRGNFPPRFSGRQFPNYSSELNVNALELEDSALYLCASSLSVPTGELFFGEGSRLTVL.

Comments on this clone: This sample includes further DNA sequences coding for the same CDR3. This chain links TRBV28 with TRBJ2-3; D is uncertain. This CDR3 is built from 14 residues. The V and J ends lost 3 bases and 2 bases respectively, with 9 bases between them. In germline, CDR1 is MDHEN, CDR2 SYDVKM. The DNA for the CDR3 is TGTGCCAGCAGTTTTGGCGGTAACACAGATACGCAGTATTTT. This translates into CASSFGGNTDTQYF.

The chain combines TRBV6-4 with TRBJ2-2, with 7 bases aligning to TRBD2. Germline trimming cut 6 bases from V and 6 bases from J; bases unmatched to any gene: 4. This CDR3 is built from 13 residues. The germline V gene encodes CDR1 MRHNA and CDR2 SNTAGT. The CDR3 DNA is TGTGCCAGCAGCCCCCGGGGGGCCGGGGAGCTGTTTTTT. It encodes CASSPRGAGELFF.

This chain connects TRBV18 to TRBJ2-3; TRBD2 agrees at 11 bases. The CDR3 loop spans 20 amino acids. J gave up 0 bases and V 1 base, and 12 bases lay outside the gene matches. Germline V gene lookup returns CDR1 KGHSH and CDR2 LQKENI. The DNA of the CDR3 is TGTGCCAGCTCACCACTCCCCACTAGCGGGGGAGTCTCTAGCACAGATACGCAGTATTTT. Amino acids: CASSPLPTSGGVSSTDTQYF.

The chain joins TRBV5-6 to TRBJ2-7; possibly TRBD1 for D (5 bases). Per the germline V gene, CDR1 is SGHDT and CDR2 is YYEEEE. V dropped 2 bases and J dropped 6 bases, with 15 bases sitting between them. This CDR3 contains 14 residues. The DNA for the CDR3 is TGTGCCAGCAGCTTCCCTGCCAGGGCTGCCGAGCAGTACTTC. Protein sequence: CASSFPARAAEQYF.